This T cell receptor beta chain was found in a study of cytomegalovirus exposure and HLA in healthy donors. Background on the study: The early release's HLA-typed donors yielded roughly 85 million unique TCRs. Study-level points and caveats: Within an earlier analysis, most TCR beta V segments proved productive either about 90% or about 30% of the time.

Note on this clone: Its antigen is as yet unknown.

The CDR3 length is 11 residues. CDR1 is GTSNPN, CDR2 SVGIG, per germline (reference sequence). Unmatched junction bases numbered 4, after V lost 2 bases and J lost 10 bases. PCR employed 60 Vbeta and 13 Jbeta primers. The assay was immunoSEQ multiplex PCR, and TCRdb's table has in-frame clones only and misses some. This sample's table reports 150,000 to 200,000 clones. This chain uses TRBV30 with TRBJ1-1; the match to TRBD1 covers 7 bases. Source material: PBMCs. This receptor was obtained from a boy between 10 and 17 years old in good health and CMV-seronegative. The CDR3 reads CAWSTGDGAFF. DNA of the CDR3: TGTGCCTGGAGTACAGGGGATGGAGCTTTCTTT.